This is a list of T cell receptor beta chains from one sample in a study of shared T cell receptors in the human thymus. Sequencing used immunoSEQ multiplex PCR; TCRdb keeps in-frame clones, though not all of them. Of around 730,000 clones listed, 75% to 90% were seen once; the top ten hold approximately 0.01%. The sample was also reused in another study, on human thymus T cells.

The source material was thymocytes. The receptor source for this set is a girl in the first two years of life with a congenital heart defect. The CDR3 runs from the conserved cysteine through the conserved F or W. A D gene is named only where the DNA matches it firmly. Where a row states a size, it is once, few, many or the class of an expanded clone; other rows omit it.

d_gene	abundance	v_gene	j_gene	CDR3nt	CDR3aa
NA	once	TRBV5-6	TRBJ1-2	TGTGCCAGCAGCCTATCGGAGCCGCTTGAGGGTGGCTACACCTTC	CASSLSEPLEGGYTF
TRBD1	NA	TRBV6-1	TRBJ1-2	TGTGCCAGCAGTGTCTCCCCGCTGGACAGGGAGATCTATGGCTACACCTTC	CASSVSPLDREIYGYTF
TRBD1	once	TRBV19	TRBJ1-2	TGTGCCAGTAGTACTAGGGACAGAGACTCTCCAGGAAACTATGGCTACACCTTC	CASSTRDRDSPGNYGYTF
TRBD1	NA	TRBV9	TRBJ1-2	TGTGCCAGCAGCCCCAGAGACAGGGAAGCGAGCTATGGCTACACCTTC	CASSPRDREASYGYTF
NA	NA	TRBV2	TRBJ1-3	TGTGCCAGCAGTGGACAGGACTCCCGGGGAAACACCATATATTTT	CASSGQDSRGNTIYF
TRBD1	NA	TRBV6-1	TRBJ2-7	TGTGCCAGCGTTCGTCTACAGGACAGGGCTTACGAGCAGTACTTC	CASVRLQDRAYEQYF
NA	once	TRBV4-1	TRBJ1-5	TGCGCCAGCAGCCAAGATGGGGGGGCGCGGAACCTCAATCAGCCCCAGCATTTT	CASSQDGGARNLNQPQHF
TRBD1	NA	TRBV7-9	TRBJ1-1	TGTGCCAGCAGCCCGGGCCTGGGACAGGGGGTTTGTGAAGCTTTCTTT	CASSPGLGQGVCEAFF
TRBD1	NA	TRBV12-5	TRBJ2-6	TGTGCTAGTGGTTTGGTTCAACGGACAGGACGAGCTGGGGCCAACGTCCTGACTTTC	CASGLVQRTGRAGANVLTF
TRBD1	NA	TRBV5-6	TRBJ1-2	TGTGCCAGCAGCTTTCAGGGGGCTTATGGCTACACCTTC	CASSFQGAYGYTF
TRBD1	NA	TRBV28	TRBJ1-2	TGTGCCAGCATCGGGACAGGGTTTGATGGCTACACCTTC	CASIGTGFDGYTF
NA	NA	TRBV4-1	TRBJ1-6	TGCGCCAGCAGCCAAGTTTTTTACGTGGAACTCTCCCCACGAGGAAATTCACCCCTCCACTTT	CASSQVFYVELSPRGNSPLHF
NA	NA	TRBV27	TRBJ1-2	TGTGCCAGCAGTTTATCGATAGGGGTCTATGGCTACACCTTC	CASSLSIGVYGYTF
TRBD2	NA	TRBV19	TRBJ2-1	TGTGCCAGTAGTAGTATTCTGGACGCGGGGGAATACAATGAGCAGTTCTTC	CASSSILDAGEYNEQFF
NA	NA	TRBV18	TRBJ2-3	TGTGCCAGCTCACCTTACTCGAGCACAGATACGCAGTATTTT	CASSPYSSTDTQYF
NA	NA	TRBV7-9	TRBJ1-1	TGTGCCAGCAGCCCCCGACTTTCCCCCTTAAAAAACACTGAAGCTTTCTTT	CASSPRLSPLKNTEAFF
NA	NA	TRBV20-1	TRBJ1-1	TGCAGTGCTATTACAGGAGAAGCTTTCTTT	CSAITGEAFF
NA	NA	TRBV7-2	TRBJ1-5	TGTGCCAGCAGCCCCGACGAACCTAGACAGCAAAATCAGCCCCAGCATTTT	CASSPDEPRQQNQPQHF
TRBD1	NA	TRBV2	TRBJ1-2	TGTGCCAGCAGAGAAGGGGACAGGATAGAACTGGGATATGGCTACACCTTC	CASREGDRIELGYGYTF
NA	NA	TRBV20-1	TRBJ1-1	TGCAGTGCTAGTGAGCCTGAAGCTTTCTTT	CSASEPEAFF
NA	NA	TRBV5-1	TRBJ1-4	TGCGCCAGCAGCTTGGCCGGGTCCCTCAATGAAAAACTGTTTTTT	CASSLAGSLNEKLFF
NA	NA	TRBV19	TRBJ2-2	TGTGCCAGTAGGGCCAGAAACACCGGGGAGCTGTTTTTT	CASRARNTGELFF
TRBD1	once	TRBV5-1	TRBJ1-5	TGCGCCAGCAGCTTGTCGGGACAGGGTGACAATCAGCCCCAGCATTTT	CASSLSGQGDNQPQHF
TRBD1	NA	TRBV4-1	TRBJ2-1	TGCGCCAGCAGCCAAGATGGCCCCGAGACAGGGGTGATCGATGAGCAGTTCTTC	CASSQDGPETGVIDEQFF